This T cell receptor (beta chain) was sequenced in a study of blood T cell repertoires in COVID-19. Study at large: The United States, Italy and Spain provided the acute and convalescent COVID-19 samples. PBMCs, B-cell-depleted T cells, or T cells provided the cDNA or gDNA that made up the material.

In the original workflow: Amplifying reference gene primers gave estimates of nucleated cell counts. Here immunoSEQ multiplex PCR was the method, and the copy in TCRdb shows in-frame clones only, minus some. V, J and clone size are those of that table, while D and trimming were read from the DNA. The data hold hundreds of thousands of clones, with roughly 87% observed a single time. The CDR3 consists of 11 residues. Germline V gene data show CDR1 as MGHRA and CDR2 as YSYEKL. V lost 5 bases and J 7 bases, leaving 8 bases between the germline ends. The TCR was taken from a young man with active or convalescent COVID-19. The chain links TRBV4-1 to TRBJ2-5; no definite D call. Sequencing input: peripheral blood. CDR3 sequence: CASSSRGTQYF. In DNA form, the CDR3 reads TGCGCCAGCAGCTCTAGAGGGACCCAGTACTTC.